Sequencing of this T cell receptor beta chain was carried out in a study of spatial heterogeneity in lung cancer. Trimming pared 2 bases from V and 2 bases from J, leaving 1 base between. This CDR3 is 12 amino acids long. The germline CDR1 and CDR2 sequences are SGHNT and YYREEE (reference sequence). Overall study results and limits: Expanded intratumoral alpha and beta TCR counts tracked tumor mutation counts. As ubiquitous and regional nonsynonymous mutations varied, counts of ubiquitous and regional expanded TCRs tracked them, respectively.

TCRdb fed the 5' RACE reads into MiXCR, producing one record per CDR3 protein. Here the sample spans 9,000 to 13,000 distinct CDR3 sequences, around 8% being singletons. This clonotype qualifies as medium-sized. Its target is unknown. This beta chain is a stray read from a library made for alpha chains; its abundance is not meaningful. Noted time point: sample taken at primary tumor resection. This receptor was taken from a female donor with early-stage non-small cell lung cancer. The sequences come from lung tumor tissue, collected at surgery. This chain connects TRBV5-4 to TRBJ2-2; D remains ambiguous. Written as DNA, the CDR3 is TGTGCCAGCAGCTTCAACACCGGGGAGCTGTTTTTT. Translating it yields CASSFNTGELFF.